A single T cell receptor beta chain is shown here with its context. Its antigen is unidentified. V was clipped by 0 bases and J by 2 bases, with 8 bases between them. CDR1 and CDR2 (germline): MGHRA, YSYEKL. The CDR3 consists of 14 residues. These data originate in a study of cytomegalovirus exposure and HLA in healthy donors. Study findings and constraints: First-cohort TCR clusters tended to co-occur in the approximately 120 validation repertoires, a later analysis found. Overall, roughly 160 TCR beta chains were annotated as cytomegalovirus-associated.

Repertoires were generated with immunoSEQ multiplex PCR, while TCRdb's copy carries only in-frame clones and drops some. The profile shows under 95,000 clones, approximately 95% of them singletons. Sequences were obtained from PBMCs. This TCR was recovered from a woman aged 18-29 years in good health and CMV-seropositive. The genes are TRBV4-1 and TRBJ2-7; maybe TRBD2 (6 bases). The DNA for the CDR3 is TGCGCCAGCAGCCAAGATGGGAGGCCCTACGAGCAGTACTTC. It translates to CASSQDGRPYEQYF.